The 9 T cell receptor beta chains listed next were all sequenced from one sample in a study of T cell responses to AZD1222 COVID-19 vaccine. The protocol was immunoSEQ multiplex PCR, while the TCRdb copy is restricted to in-frame clones and leaves out a portion. The sample holds just under 95,000 clones, approximately 90% seen once. Sequences were derived from peripheral blood, sampled on day 0 of AZD1222 vaccination. Receptor source: an adult in good health.

The chain carries TRBV4-3 and TRBJ2-7, with TRBD2 matching 8 bases. There are 16 residues in the CDR3. Germline V lookup: CDR1 LGHNA, CDR2 YSLEER. After removal of 1 base from V and 6 bases from J, the junction contained 11 bases not matched to a gene. CDR3 protein: CASSQGLPGAGGEQYF. CDR3 sequence (DNA): TGCGCCAGCAGCCAAGGACTTCCCGGCGCGGGGGGCGAGCAGTACTTC.

V is TRBV7-2 and J is TRBJ1-4; D is unclear. The CDR3 totals 15 residues. V lost 0 bases, J lost 8 bases, and 13 bases lay in between. Germline CDR1 and CDR2: SGHTA and FQGNSA. CDR3 in DNA: TGTGCCAGCAGCTTAGCGGGAGGGTATTCCGAAAAACTGTTTTTT. Translated: CASSLAGGYSEKLFF.

Here the CDR3 reads CASSSGYQETQYF. In DNA, the CDR3 is TGCGCCAGCAGCTCGGGTTACCAAGAGACCCAGTACTTC. The gene calls are TRBV5-1 and TRBJ2-5, with D hard to call. Germline assignment: CDR1 SGHRS and CDR2 YFSETQ. The CDR3 has 13 amino acids. Trimming removed 3 bases from V and 0 bases from J, with 6 bases in between.

The chain recombines TRBV3-1 (or the pseudogene TRBV3-2) with TRBJ2-7; the match to TRBD1 covers 7 bases. Trimming at V came to 3 bases and at J to 3 bases, leaving 5 bases not matched to a gene. Per germline, CDR1 LGHDT and CDR2 YNNKEL (reference sequence). The CDR3 is 14 residues long. CDR3 DNA: TGTGCCAGCAGCCAGACAGGGAGAGGCTACGAGCAGTACTTC. Encoded protein: CASSQTGRGYEQYF.

This chain connects TRBV19 to TRBJ1-1; 10 bases match TRBD1. This CDR3 is built from 14 residues. Germline V gene lookup returns CDR1 LNHDA and CDR2 SQIVND (reference sequence). Trimming removed 7 bases from V and 0 bases from J; junction bases left unmatched: 2. CDR3 residues: CASTGTGVNTEAFF. The CDR3 nucleotides are TGTGCCAGTACCGGGACAGGGGTGAACACTGAAGCTTTCTTT.

The chain uses TRBV18 and TRBJ2-7, with TRBD1 matching 10 bases. V lost 6 bases and J lost 11; bases outside the gene matches: 10. Germline V CDR1 and CDR2: KGHSH, LQKENI. This CDR3 has 13 amino acids. CDR3 DNA sequence: TGTGCCAGCTCCCGGGACAGGGGCCCCCTGGAGTACTTC. Protein sequence: CASSRDRGPLEYF.

The rearrangement links TRBV19 to TRBJ1-5, with unresolved D. The CDR3 totals 15 residues. Germline loops: CDR1 LNHDA, CDR2 SQIVND (reference sequence). V was pared by 6 bases and J by 1 base, with 13 bases between. CDR3 nucleotides: TGTGCCAGTAGCACATCGAGCAGGAGCAATCAGCCCCAGCATTTT. Translating gives CASSTSSRSNQPQHF.

In this sample, this clone turned up once. The genes are TRBV4-2 and TRBJ2-7; no clear D. The germline gives CDR1 LGHNA, CDR2 YNFKEQ. Trimming shortened V by 2 bases and J by 5 bases, and 10 bases separated the two germline ends. The CDR3 length is 13 residues. CDR3 sequence reads: CASSQPQIDEQYF. DNA for the CDR3: TGTGCCAGCAGCCAACCCCAAATCGACGAGCAGTACTTC.

The gene calls are TRBV30 and TRBJ1-1; D is ambiguous. The V gene lost 2 bases and the J gene lost 8 bases, with 12 bases spanning the gap. Germline V gene lookup returns CDR1 GTSNPN and CDR2 SVGIG (reference sequence). This CDR3 has 12 amino acids. CDR3 in DNA: TGTGCCTGGAGTCCCGGCGGGCCCGAAGCTTTCTTT. As protein: CAWSPGGPEAFF.